The clone carrying this TCR beta chain was counted between two and nine times. These data come from a study of early T cells in non-severe SARS-CoV-2 infection. The CDR3 length is 13 residues. In germline, CDR1 is SGHRS, CDR2 YFSETQ. V lost 5 bases to trimming and J lost 3 bases, with 12 bases between them. Unique molecular identifier tags were affixed to discrete cDNA molecules. TCRdb re-derived calls from the 5' RACE reads in MiXCR, one entry per CDR3 protein. The repertoire holds 30,000 to 40,000 distinct CDR3 sequences, with around 4.6% as singletons. This rearrangement joins TRBV5-1 to TRBJ2-7; D ambiguous. The receptor was isolated from an adult who was a healthcare worker with PCR-confirmed SARS-CoV-2 infection or an uninfected control (not recorded which). The sample consisted of whole blood. In DNA form, the CDR3 reads TGCGCCAGCAGTGCGATGAGGAGCTACGAGCAGTACTTC. This encodes CASSAMRSYEQYF.